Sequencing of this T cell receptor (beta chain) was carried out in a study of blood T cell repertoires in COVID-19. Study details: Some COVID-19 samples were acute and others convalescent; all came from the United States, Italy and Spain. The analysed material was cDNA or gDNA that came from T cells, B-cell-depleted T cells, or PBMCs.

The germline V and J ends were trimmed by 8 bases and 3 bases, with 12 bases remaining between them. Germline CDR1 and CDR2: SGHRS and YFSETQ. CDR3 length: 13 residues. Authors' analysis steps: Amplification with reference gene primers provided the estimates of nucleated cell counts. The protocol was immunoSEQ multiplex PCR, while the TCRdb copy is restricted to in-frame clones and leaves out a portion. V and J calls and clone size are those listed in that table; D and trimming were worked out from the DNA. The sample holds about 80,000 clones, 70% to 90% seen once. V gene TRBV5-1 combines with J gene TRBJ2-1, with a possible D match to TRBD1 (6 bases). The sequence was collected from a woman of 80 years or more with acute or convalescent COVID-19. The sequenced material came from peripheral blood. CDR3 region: CASNRDNYNEQFF. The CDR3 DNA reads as TGCGCCAGTAACCGGGACAACTACAATGAGCAGTTCTTC.